This T cell receptor (beta chain) originates from a study of cytomegalovirus exposure and HLA in healthy donors. Study overall: The 90 to 150 validation repertoires, a later analysis reported, used the same platform as the approximately 730 repertoires from the first cohort.

Sequencing used immunoSEQ multiplex PCR; TCRdb keeps in-frame clones, though not all of them. The data contain about 160,000 clones, about 86% of them singletons. This clone occurred a few times. At one end, the junction sequence differs from germline, possibly due to a read error. The CDR3 has 13 residues. The V gene's germline CDR1 is LNHDA and CDR2 SQIVND (reference sequence). The donors formed part of the approximately 120-subject validation cohort, distinct from the approximately 630-subject first cohort. This receptor was obtained from a woman between 18 and 29 years old in good health and CMV-seronegative. Material for sequencing was PBMCs. V usage is TRBV19 and J usage is TRBJ2-7, with D possibly being TRBD1 (6 bases). CDR3 residues: CASTNAQGYGQYF. The CDR3 DNA reads TGTGCCAGTACTAACGCCCAGGGGTACGGGCAGTACTTC.